The present T cell receptor beta chain was sequenced within a study of blood T cell repertoires in COVID-19. Using immunoSEQ multiplex PCR, the repertoire was profiled, and TCRdb retains in-frame clones only, with some absent. In the table there are about 480,000 clones, around nine tenths of which are singletons. Those who participated ranged in age from roughly 18 to 100 years and resided in about 24 US areas. Each recovered donor of Cohort 3 presented with two negative PCRs, clearance, or symptom resolution. V was pared by 5 bases and J by 4 bases, with 7 bases of the junction left unmatched. Germline V gene sequence: CDR1 SGHNT, CDR2 YENEEA. The CDR3 is made up of 14 amino acids.

The chain joins TRBV11-3 to TRBJ1-2, with 7 bases identical to TRBD1. The TCR sequence derives from a woman in her forties who had recovered from COVID-19. The sequencing input was PBMCs or T cells enriched from blood (not recorded which). CDR3 DNA sequence: TGTGCCAGCAGCCAAAATCCAGGGGGCTATGGCTACACCTTC. Translating it yields CASSQNPGGYGYTF.